The TCR beta chain described here comes from a study of OX40 agonist ivuxolimab in advanced cancers. TCRdb's table, derived via immunoSEQ multiplex PCR, lists solely in-frame clones and lacks some. The data show around 68,000 clones, 75% to 95% seen once. This clone was detected once. Per the germline V gene, CDR1 is SGHNT and CDR2 is YENEEA. The CDR3 sequence is 16 residues long. Losses at the gene ends were 1 base for V and 4 bases for J; bases not matched to a gene: 6. The chain employs TRBV11-3 and TRBJ2-3; TRBD2 matches 9 bases. Material: CD4+ or CD8+ T cells sorted from blood, obtained in a trial of the OX40 agonist ivuxolimab. The clonotype comes from an adult with an advanced solid tumor such as melanoma, head and neck, liver or kidney cancer. The CDR3 protein is CASSLVLAGFADTQYF. The CDR3 DNA reads as TGTGCCAGCAGCTTAGTTCTAGCGGGATTTGCAGATACGCAGTATTTT. Together with reference TRBV11-3 and TRBJ2-3, the CDR3 gives the full variable domain: EAGVVQSPRYKIIEKKQPVAFWCNPISGHNTLYWYLQNLGQGPELLIRYENEEAVDDSQLPKDRFSAERLKGVDSTLKIQPAELGDSAVYLCASSLVLAGFADTQYFGPGTRLTVL.